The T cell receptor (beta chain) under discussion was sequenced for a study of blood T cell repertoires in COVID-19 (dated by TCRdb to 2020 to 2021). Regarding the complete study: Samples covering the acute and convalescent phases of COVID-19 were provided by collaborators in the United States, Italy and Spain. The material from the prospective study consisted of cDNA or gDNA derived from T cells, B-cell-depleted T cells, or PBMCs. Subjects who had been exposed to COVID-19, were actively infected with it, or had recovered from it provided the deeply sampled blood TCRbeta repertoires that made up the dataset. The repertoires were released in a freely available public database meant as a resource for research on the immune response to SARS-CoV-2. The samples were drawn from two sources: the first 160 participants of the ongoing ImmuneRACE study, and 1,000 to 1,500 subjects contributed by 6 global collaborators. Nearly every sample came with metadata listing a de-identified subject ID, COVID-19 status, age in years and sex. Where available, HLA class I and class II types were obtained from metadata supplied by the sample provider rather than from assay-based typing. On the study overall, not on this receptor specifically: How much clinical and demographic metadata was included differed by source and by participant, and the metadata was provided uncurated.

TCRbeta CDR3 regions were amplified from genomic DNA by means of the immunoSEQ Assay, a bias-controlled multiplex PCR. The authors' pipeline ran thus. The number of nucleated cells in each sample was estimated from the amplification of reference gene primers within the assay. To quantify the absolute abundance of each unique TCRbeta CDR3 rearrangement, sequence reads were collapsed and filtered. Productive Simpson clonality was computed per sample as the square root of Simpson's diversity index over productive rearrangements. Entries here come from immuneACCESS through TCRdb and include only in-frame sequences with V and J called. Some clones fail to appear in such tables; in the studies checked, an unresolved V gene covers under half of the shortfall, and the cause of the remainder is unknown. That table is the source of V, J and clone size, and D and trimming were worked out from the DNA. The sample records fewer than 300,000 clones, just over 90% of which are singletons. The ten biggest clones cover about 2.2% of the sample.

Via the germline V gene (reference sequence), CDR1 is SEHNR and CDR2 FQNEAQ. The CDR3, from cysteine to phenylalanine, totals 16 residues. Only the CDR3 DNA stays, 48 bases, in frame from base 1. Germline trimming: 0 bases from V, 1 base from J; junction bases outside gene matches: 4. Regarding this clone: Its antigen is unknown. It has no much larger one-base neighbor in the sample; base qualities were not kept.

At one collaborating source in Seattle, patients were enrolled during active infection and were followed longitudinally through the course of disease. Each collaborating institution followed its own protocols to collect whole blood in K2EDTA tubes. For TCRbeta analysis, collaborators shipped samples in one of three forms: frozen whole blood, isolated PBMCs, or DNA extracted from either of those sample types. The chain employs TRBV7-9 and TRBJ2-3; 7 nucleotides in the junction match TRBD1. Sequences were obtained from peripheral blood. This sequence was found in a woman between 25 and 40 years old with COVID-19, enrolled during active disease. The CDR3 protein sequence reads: CASSLALGTGTDTQYF. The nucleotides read TGTGCCAGCAGCTTAGCCCTTGGGACAGGCACAGATACGCAGTATTTT.